The source of this TCR beta chain is a study of T-cell memory formation after mild COVID-19 (dated by TCRdb to the early 2020s). Some background on the complete study: TCR sequence clusters from the two donors were found to be largely donor specific. In a couple of donors, T-cell clones that expanded and contracted after mild COVID-19 were tracked by sequencing TCRalpha and TCRbeta repertoires over time. The cohort was made up of two young adult volunteers, one female and one male, who were previously healthy. The research as a whole found: Balanced CD4/CD8 phenotypes were observed for clones contracting from day 15 to 85, whereas a bias towards CD4+ was observed for a second wave of clones expanding from day 15 to 37. SARS-CoV-2 specificity was not confirmed for the second-wave clones peaking on day 37. Contracting CD4+ clones were found mainly in CM and EM memory subsets, while CD8+ clones were enriched in EMRA. Some responding clones were detected in pre-infection memory, suggesting pre-existing cross-reactive memory T cells joined the SARS-CoV-2 response. Only two mild cases were covered by the study, and larger cohorts that include severe cases with pre-infection samples were considered necessary.

This clonotype appeared a few times. No antigen is known for it. There are no base qualities to consult, and no much larger clone falls within one base. Ficoll-Paque density gradient centrifugation was used to isolate PBMCs. At the junction V is shortened by 3 bases and J by 4 bases; bases outside the gene matches: 6. Including cysteine and phenylalanine, the CDR3 has 15 amino acids. CDR3 DNA only is kept here, 45 bases in frame from base 1. Sequencer: Illumina NovaSeq 6000. TCRalpha and TCRbeta cDNA libraries were constructed by 5'RACE with constant-segment primers, with sample barcodes and unique molecular identifiers being introduced. Trizol reagent was used to extract RNA from every sample. Libraries were amplified in two PCR steps, with a second sample barcode and Illumina TruSeq adapters added in the second step. Sequencing of the libraries was done on an Illumina NovaSeq, producing 2 x 150 bp paired-end reads. The authors processed their data as follows. The reads were demultiplexed and collapsed into UMI-guided consensus sequences using migec v1.2.7. Using mixcr v2.1.11, the UMI consensuses were aligned to TRA and TRB V and J templates and assembled into clonotypes. A clonotype was counted as expanded or contracted only if both edgeR and NoisET called the change significant, with noise models trained on biological replicates. For edgeR calls, the cutoffs were a false discovery rate-adjusted p below 0.01 and a log2 fold-change threshold of 1. As an exploratory analysis of dynamics, PCA with hierarchical clustering was applied to max-normalized trajectories of the 1000 most abundant clonotypes. Each responding clone was given a CD4 or CD8 phenotype based on the CD4+ and CD8+ repertoires, which had been sequenced separately. TCRdb's own reprocessing of the public reads used fastp at Q25 and MiXCR and kept productive beta chains. Rows are combined by CDR3 protein, so each entry shows the most common genes and DNA. V and J calls and clone size were set by TCRdb, not the authors. This sample holds 580,000 or so distinct CDR3 sequences; roughly a sixth were observed only once. Approximately 8.1% of the sample is in the top ten clones.

The sequence is built from TRBV12-3 or TRBV12-4 and TRBJ2-1; TRBD2 lines up with 7 middle nucleotides. The receptor comes from an adult woman who had mild COVID-19 (a few samples of this study predate the infection). The sample titles of this study are shuffled in the database, so cell type and time point are left out; the donor was told from shared clones. The material sequenced was PBMCs or a T cell subset sorted from them (not recorded which). CDR3 sequence: CASSLWREKYNEQFF. Here is the DNA: TGTGCCAGCAGTTTGTGGCGGGAGAAGTACAATGAGCAGTTCTTC.